The 11 T cell receptor beta chains reported below all come from one sample, sequenced in a study of cytomegalovirus exposure and HLA in healthy donors. Both 60 Vbeta primers and 13 Jbeta primers went into the PCR. Only in-frame clones appear in the TCRdb table, and some are missing; sequencing was by immunoSEQ multiplex PCR. The top ten clones hold under 4% of a sample with 90,000 to 140,000 clones, about 70% of them seen once. Sequenced material: PBMCs. Receptors were obtained from a man aged 25-40 years in good health and CMV-seronegative.

This clone was seen more than once but under ten times. The chain carries TRBV4-3 and TRBJ2-4; 8 bases are a match to TRBD1. This CDR3 is 16 amino acids long. Germline V lookup: CDR1 LGHNA, CDR2 YSLEER. After removal of 1 base from V and 6 bases from J, the junction contained 8 bases not matched to a gene. The chain's CDR3 is CASSQGLGQGTNIQYF. The CDR3 DNA is TGCGCCAGCAGCCAAGGTCTTGGACAGGGCACAAACATTCAGTACTTC.

J is TRBJ2-1 and V is TRBV11-3; TRBD2 aligns across 8 bases. This CDR3 is built from 14 residues. Germline assignment: CDR1 SGHNT and CDR2 YENEEA. The V segment lost 3 bases and the J segment 10 bases; nucleotides outside the gene matches: 8. Here the CDR3 DNA reads TGTGCCAGCAGCTTGGGGGCGTCGGGAGGGGAGCAGTTCTTC. Its translation: CASSLGASGGEQFF.

The rearrangement joins TRBV5-1 to TRBJ1-2; D is unresolved. Germline V gene lookup returns CDR1 SGHRS and CDR2 YFSETQ. V gave up 2 bases and J gave up 7 bases, with 12 bases separating them. The CDR3 loop spans 13 amino acids. CDR3 in amino acids: CASSLSRGSGYTF. In DNA form, the CDR3 reads TGCGCCAGCAGCTTATCGCGAGGTTCTGGCTACACCTTC.

This chain joins TRBV19 and TRBJ1-2, with 8 bases matching TRBD1. The CDR3 sequence is 13 residues long. The junction had 6 bases not matched to a gene; V was cut back by 3 bases and J by 9 bases. CDR1 is LNHDA, CDR2 SQIVND, per germline (reference sequence). The CDR3 reads CASSMTGATSYTF. DNA of the CDR3: TGTGCCAGTAGTATGACAGGGGCCACCAGCTACACCTTC.

As concerns this clone: Other nucleotide sequences in the sample specify the same CDR3. This chain connects TRBV9 to TRBJ2-2; a weak D match, TRBD1 (5 bases). The V gene lost 0 bases and the J gene lost 5 bases, with 11 bases spanning the gap. This CDR3 has 15 amino acids. In germline, CDR1 is SGDLS, CDR2 YYNGEE. CDR3 amino acids: CASSVETGGTGELFF. The CDR3 region has the DNA TGTGCCAGCAGCGTAGAAACAGGCGGTACCGGGGAGCTGTTTTTT. Full variable domain (outside the CDR3, taken from reference TRBV9 and TRBJ2-2): DSGVTQTPKHLITATGQRVTLRCSPRSGDLSVYWYQQSLDQGLQFLIQYYNGEERAKGNILERFSAQQFPDLHSELNLSSLELGDSALYFCASSVETGGTGELFFGEGSRLTVL.

The chain combines TRBV4-3 with TRBJ1-2, with 7 bases that match TRBD1. The junction had 6 bases not matched to a gene; V was cut back by 4 bases and J by 4 bases. Germline V CDR1 and CDR2: LGHNA, YSLEER. The CDR3 covers 14 residues. CDR3 DNA: TGCGCCAGCAGCCGAACAGGGGTGGCCTATGGCTACACCTTC. Amino acids: CASSRTGVAYGYTF.

The chain recombines TRBV27 with TRBJ1-3; 7 nucleotides agree with TRBD1. CDR1 and CDR2 from the germline V gene are MNHEY and SMNVEV (reference sequence). The CDR3 length is 15 residues. The ends lost 4 bases at V and 3 bases at J; junction bases unmatched: 6. The DNA of the CDR3 is TGTGCCAGCAGTTCACAGGGGCATGTTGGAAACACCATATATTTT. Protein product: CASSSQGHVGNTIYF.

The J gene is TRBJ2-7, the V gene TRBV6-5; TRBD2 matches 12 bases. With V trimmed by 2 bases and J by 3 bases, 5 bases remained unmatched. In germline, CDR1 is MNHEY, CDR2 SVGAGI. The CDR3 consists of 16 residues. The CDR3 loop reads CASSYVSTSGSYEQYF. In DNA, the CDR3 is TGTGCCAGCAGTTACGTTTCGACTAGCGGGAGCTACGAGCAGTACTTC.

Remarks on this clone: The junction shows a germline mismatch at one end, possibly a read error. This rearrangement joins TRBV28 to TRBJ2-2, with D perhaps matching TRBD1 (6 bases). CDR1 MDHEN and CDR2 SYDVKM come from the germline V gene. CDR3 length: 17 residues. The CDR3 coding sequence is TGTGCCAGCAGTTCCCAGTTCAGGGGCGCGGGTACCGGGGAGCTGCTTTTT. Its translation is CASSSQFRGAGTGELLF.

The chain joins TRBV18 to TRBJ1-1, with D possibly TRBD1 on 5 matching bases. Trimming pared 5 bases from V and 1 base from J, leaving 8 bases between. Germline lookup yields CDR1 KGHSH and CDR2 LQKENI. The CDR3 consists of 13 residues. CDR3 sequence reads: CASSMDKNTEAFF. As DNA, the CDR3 is TGTGCCAGCTCAATGGACAAGAACACTGAAGCTTTCTTT.

This clone showed up just a few times. The genes are TRBV4-3 and TRBJ2-5; possible D gene TRBD2, 5 bases. V shed 3 bases and J shed 7 bases, with 15 bases lying between them. Germline CDR1 and CDR2: LGHNA and YSLEER. This CDR3 comprises 14 residues. The DNA of the CDR3 is TGCGCCAGCAGCCATCTTCACGGGAAGGGGACCCAGTACTTC. It yields the protein CASSHLHGKGTQYF.